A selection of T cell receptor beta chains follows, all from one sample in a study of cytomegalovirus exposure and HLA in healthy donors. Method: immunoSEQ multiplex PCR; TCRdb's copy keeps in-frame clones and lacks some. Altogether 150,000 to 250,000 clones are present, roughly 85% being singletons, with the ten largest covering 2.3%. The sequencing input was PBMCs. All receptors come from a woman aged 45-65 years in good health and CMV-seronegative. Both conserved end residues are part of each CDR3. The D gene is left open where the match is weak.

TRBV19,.,CASSSLRRGLDYGYTF
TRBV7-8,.,CASSLRQLGKTQYF
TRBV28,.,CASSLVGGKGNTIYF
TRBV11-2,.,CASSQGLYSYEQYF
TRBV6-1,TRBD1,CASSADRDYGYTF
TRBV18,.,CASSPARWTEAFF
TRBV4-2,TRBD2,CASSARRGSGRAVGELFF
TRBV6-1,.,CASRMTGISGNTIYF
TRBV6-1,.,CASSDTGRGDNQPQHF
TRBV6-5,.,CASSYTLEGATEAFF
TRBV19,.,CASSIERTRQPQHF
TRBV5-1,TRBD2,CASFSGKVTDTQYF
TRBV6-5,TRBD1,CASSLGQGYYEQYF
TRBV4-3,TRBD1,CASSPRQGSNYGYTF
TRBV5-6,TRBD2,CASSFGLAGNYEQFF
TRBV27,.,CASSLLFRGGDEKLFF
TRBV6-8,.,CASSYRDTYSNQPQHF
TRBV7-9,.,CSSSFGQTSYEQYF
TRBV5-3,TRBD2,CARSLEGRERVPYEQYF
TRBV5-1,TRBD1,CASSRLRGRLYEQYF
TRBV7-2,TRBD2,CASSLWTSGGDTQYF
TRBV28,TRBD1,CASSPSGTGGLEKLFF
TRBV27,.,CASRDRLGYGYTF
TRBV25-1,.,CASSSQGSQSSYEQYF
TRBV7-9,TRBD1,CASSLGRGREETQYF